The sequence of this T cell receptor beta chain was determined in a study of T cell responses to AZD1222 COVID-19 vaccine. Points from the study as a whole: Spike as a whole was targeted by vaccine-associated CD4 TCRs, dominant at 160-218 and 743-854. Only a handful of AZD1222 recipients were seropositive at baseline.

The protocol was immunoSEQ multiplex PCR, while the TCRdb copy is restricted to in-frame clones and leaves out a portion. The repertoire holds 150,000 to 200,000 clones, with 88% as singletons. With respect to this clone: No antigen is known for it.

The junction had 5 bases not matched to a gene; V was cut back by 4 bases and J by 2 bases. Germline V CDR1 and CDR2: SEHNR, FQNEAQ (reference sequence). The CDR3 loop spans 14 amino acids. Source: peripheral blood, taken on day 0 of AZD1222 vaccination. The TCR comes from an adult in good health. The chain carries TRBV7-9 and TRBJ2-7; 7 nucleotides match TRBD1. The CDR3 protein is CASSSRQGAYEQYF. The CDR3 coding sequence is TGTGCCAGCAGCTCACGACAGGGAGCCTACGAGCAGTACTTC. Variable domain in full (rest from reference TRBV7-9 and TRBJ2-7): DTGVSQNPRHKITKRGQNVTFRCDPISEHNRLYWYRQTLGQGPEFLTYFQNEAQLEKSRLLSDRFSAERPKGSFSTLEIQRTEQGDSAMYLCASSSRQGAYEQYFGPGTRLTVT.